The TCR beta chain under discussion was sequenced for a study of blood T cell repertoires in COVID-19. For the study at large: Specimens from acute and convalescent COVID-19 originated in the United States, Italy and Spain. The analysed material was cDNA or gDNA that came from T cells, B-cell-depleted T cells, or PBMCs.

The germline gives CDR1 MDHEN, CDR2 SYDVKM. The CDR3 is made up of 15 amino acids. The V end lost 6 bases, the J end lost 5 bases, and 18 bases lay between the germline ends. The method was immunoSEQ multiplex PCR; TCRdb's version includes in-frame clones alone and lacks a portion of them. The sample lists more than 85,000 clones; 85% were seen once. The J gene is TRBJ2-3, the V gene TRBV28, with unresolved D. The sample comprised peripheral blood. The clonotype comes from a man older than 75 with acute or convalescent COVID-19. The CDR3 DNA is TGTGCCAGCAGGAAGATAGGCCTAGGTTTAGATACGCAGTATTTT. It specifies CASRKIGLGLDTQYF.